Included here is one T cell receptor (beta chain) sequence, with context. Its cognate antigen is unknown. The germline gene is not matched at one end of the junction; a read error may be the cause. Researchers ran the PCR with 60 Vbeta and 13 Jbeta primers. Clones were read by immunoSEQ multiplex PCR, and TCRdb kept only the in-frame ones, dropping some. This table holds some 110,000 clones, about 62% found once. This CDR3 region has 15 residues. Germline values: CDR1 SEHNR, CDR2 FQNEAQ (reference sequence). The sample comes from a study of cytomegalovirus exposure and HLA in healthy donors. Overall study: Counted in an early data release were roughly 87 million unique TCRs from HLA-typed donors.

The study's findings and limits: Some public TCRs appeared in many individuals, while most sequences were rare.

The receptor was isolated from a woman aged 40 to 50 in good health and CMV-seropositive. The sequenced sample was PBMCs. The chain recombines TRBV7-9 with TRBJ2-1; 9 nucleotides line up with TRBD1. The CDR3 sequence is CSSSASGTGYNEQFF. The CDR3 bases are TGTTCCAGCAGCGCGTCCGGGACAGGGTACAATGAGCAGTTCTTC.